One and the same sample provided the 9 T cell receptor beta chains below, sequenced in a study of blood T cell repertoires in COVID-19. The table came from immunoSEQ multiplex PCR; TCRdb's copy has only in-frame clones and leaves some out. The data show approximately 190,000 clones, approximately 81% seen once. Sequencing was done on a sample of peripheral blood. These receptors were collected from a human donor in a cohort sampled during active COVID-19.

The chain couples TRBV6-6 to TRBJ2-3, with 11 nucleotides matching TRBD2. The V segment lost 5 bases and the J segment 1 base; nucleotides outside the gene matches: 14. The germline V gene encodes CDR1 MNHNY and CDR2 SVGAGI (reference sequence). The CDR3 is 19 residues long. In DNA form, the CDR3 reads TGTGCCAGCAGTCGATCCATTATTAGCGGGAGGGCCGGCACAGATACGCAGTATTTT. It translates to CASSRSIISGRAGTDTQYF.

V usage is TRBV6-6 and J usage is TRBJ1-1, with a possible D match to TRBD1 (5 bases). Germline V gene lookup returns CDR1 MNHNY and CDR2 SVGAGI (reference sequence). Trimming removed 8 bases from V and 8 bases from J, with 12 bases in between. The CDR3 extends over 11 amino acids. CDR3 sequence reads: CASGANREAFF. For the CDR3, the DNA is TGTGCCAGCGGGGCGAACAGGGAAGCTTTCTTT.

A few counts support this clone. The chain is built from TRBV19 and TRBJ2-5, with D unresolved. This CDR3 is 13 amino acids long. Germline V gene lookup returns CDR1 LNHDA and CDR2 SQIVND (reference sequence). V was trimmed by 4 bases and J by 5 bases, leaving 11 bases between them. The CDR3 nucleotides are TGTGCCAGTAGTAACTCGTTATCCGAGACCCAGTACTTC. It is translated as CASSNSLSETQYF.

The chain is built from TRBV7-2 and TRBJ2-1; D possibly corresponds to TRBD2 (5 bases). The CDR3 is 16 residues long. CDR1 and CDR2 from the germline V gene are SGHTA and FQGNSA. Trimming cost V 2 bases and J 2 bases, with 13 bases left between them. This chain's CDR3 is CASSLRLLQAYNEQFF. CDR3 sequence (DNA): TGTGCCAGCAGCTTAAGACTACTCCAGGCCTACAATGAGCAGTTCTTC.

The rearrangement links TRBV7-9 to TRBJ2-1; 9 bases align to TRBD1. V trimming: 5 bases; J trimming: 8 bases; junction bases outside the gene matches: 7. The CDR3 runs to 14 residues. Germline V lookup: CDR1 SEHNR, CDR2 FQNEAQ (reference sequence). The CDR3 DNA sequence: TGTGCCAGCAGCACACAGGGGGCGCCACATGAGCAGTTCTTC. Amino acids: CASSTQGAPHEQFF.

This sequence joins TRBV7-9 and TRBJ1-6; 8 bases match TRBD1. CDR1 SEHNR and CDR2 FQNEAQ come from the germline V gene (reference sequence). This CDR3 is built from 14 residues. V was clipped by 0 bases and J by 9 bases; unmatched bases: 1. The CDR3 reads CASSLARGLSPLHF. Written as DNA, the CDR3 is TGTGCCAGCAGCTTAGCCAGGGGGCTTTCACCCCTCCACTTT.

With respect to this clone: The identical CDR3 is also encoded by other nucleotide sequences in the sample. The rearrangement uses TRBV5-1 and TRBJ2-1; 8 bases agree with TRBD1. The CDR3 extends over 14 amino acids. J lost 5 bases, V lost 3 bases, and 4 bases had no gene match. Germline V gives CDR1 SGHRS, CDR2 YFSETQ. CDR3 bases: TGCGCCAGCAGCTCTGGGACAGGAAACAATGAGCAGTTCTTC. It yields the protein CASSSGTGNNEQFF.

The chain combines TRBV7-2 with TRBJ1-2; TRBD1 matches 8 bases. V was pared by 7 bases and J by 4 bases, with 8 bases of the junction left unmatched. Germline V lookup: CDR1 SGHTA, CDR2 FQGNSA. CDR3 length: 14 amino acids. This chain's CDR3 is CASIPGQAPYGYTF. DNA of the CDR3: TGTGCCAGCATCCCGGGACAGGCGCCCTATGGCTACACCTTC. Looking up the rest from reference TRBV7-2 and TRBJ1-2 gives the full variable domain: GAGVSQSPSNKVTEKGKDVELRCDPISGHTALYWYRQSLGQGLEFLIYFQGNSAPDKSGLPSDRFSAERTGGSVSTLTIQRTQQEDSAVYLCASIPGQAPYGYTFGSGTRLTVV.

This chain connects TRBV28 to TRBJ1-2; TRBD1 might be the D (5 bases). This CDR3 is 14 amino acids long. Trimming removed 7 bases from V and 6 bases from J, with 18 bases in between. Germline lookup yields CDR1 MDHEN and CDR2 SYDVKM. CDR3 in amino acids: CASIGVRGGDGYTF. The CDR3 DNA sequence: TGTGCCAGCATAGGGGTCCGGGGCGGGGATGGCTACACCTTC.